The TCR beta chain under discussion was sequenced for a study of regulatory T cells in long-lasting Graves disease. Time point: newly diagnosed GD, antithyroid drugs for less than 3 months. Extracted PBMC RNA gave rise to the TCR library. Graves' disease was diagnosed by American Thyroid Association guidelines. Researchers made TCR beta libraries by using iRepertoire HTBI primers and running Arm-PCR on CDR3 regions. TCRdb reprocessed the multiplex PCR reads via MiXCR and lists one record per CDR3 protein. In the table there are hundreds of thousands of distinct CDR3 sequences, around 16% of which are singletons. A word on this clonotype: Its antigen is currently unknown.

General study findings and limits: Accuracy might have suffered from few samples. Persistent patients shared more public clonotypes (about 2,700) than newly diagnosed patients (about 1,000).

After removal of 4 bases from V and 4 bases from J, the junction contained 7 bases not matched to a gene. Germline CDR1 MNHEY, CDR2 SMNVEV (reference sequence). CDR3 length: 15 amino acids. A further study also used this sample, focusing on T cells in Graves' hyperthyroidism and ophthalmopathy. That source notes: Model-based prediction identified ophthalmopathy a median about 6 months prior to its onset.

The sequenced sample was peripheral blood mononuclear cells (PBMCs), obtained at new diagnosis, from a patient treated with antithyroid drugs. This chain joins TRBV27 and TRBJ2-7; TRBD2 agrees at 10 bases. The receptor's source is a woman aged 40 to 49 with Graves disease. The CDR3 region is CASSSEREGWYEQYF. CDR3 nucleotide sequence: TGTGCCAGCAGTTCCGAGCGGGAGGGGTGGTACGAGCAGTACTTC.